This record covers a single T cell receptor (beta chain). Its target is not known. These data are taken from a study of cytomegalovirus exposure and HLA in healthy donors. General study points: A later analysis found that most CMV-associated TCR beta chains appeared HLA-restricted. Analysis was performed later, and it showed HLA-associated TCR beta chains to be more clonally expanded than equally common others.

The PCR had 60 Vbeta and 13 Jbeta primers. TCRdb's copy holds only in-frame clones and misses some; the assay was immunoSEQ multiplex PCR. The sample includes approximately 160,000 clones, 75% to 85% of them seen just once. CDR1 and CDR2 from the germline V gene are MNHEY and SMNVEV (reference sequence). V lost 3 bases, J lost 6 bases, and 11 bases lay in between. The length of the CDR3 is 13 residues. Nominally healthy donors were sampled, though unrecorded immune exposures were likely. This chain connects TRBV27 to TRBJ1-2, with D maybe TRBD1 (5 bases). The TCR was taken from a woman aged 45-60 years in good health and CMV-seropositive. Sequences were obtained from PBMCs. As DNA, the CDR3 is TGTGCCAGCAGTTTGAAGGGGATCGATGGCTACACCTTC. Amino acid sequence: CASSLKGIDGYTF.